The clone carrying this TCR beta chain occurred a few times. This specimen comes from a study of blood T cell repertoires in COVID-19. Study details: Some COVID-19 samples were acute and others convalescent; all came from the United States, Italy and Spain. Nucleic acid was either cDNA or gDNA, and it came from T cells, B-cell-depleted T cells, or PBMCs.

In the original analysis: Reference gene primer amplification yielded estimated nucleated cell counts. Sequencing was performed with immunoSEQ multiplex PCR; in TCRdb, only in-frame clones are kept and a portion is missing. The DNA gave D and trimming, while V, J and clone size come from that table. This table holds about 80,000 clones, roughly four fifths found once. The TCR sequence derives from a human donor in a cohort sampled during active COVID-19. Sequencing was carried out using peripheral blood.

CDR3 coding DNA: TGTGCCAGCAGTCAGGGATCTAACTATGGCTACACCTTC. Protein product: CASSQGSNYGYTF. The genes are TRBV28 and TRBJ1-2; D perhaps matches TRBD1 (5 bases). Trimming shortened V by 5 bases and J by 0 bases, and 7 bases separated the two germline ends. Germline-derived CDR1 and CDR2 are MDHEN and SYDVKM. CDR3 length equals 13 residues.